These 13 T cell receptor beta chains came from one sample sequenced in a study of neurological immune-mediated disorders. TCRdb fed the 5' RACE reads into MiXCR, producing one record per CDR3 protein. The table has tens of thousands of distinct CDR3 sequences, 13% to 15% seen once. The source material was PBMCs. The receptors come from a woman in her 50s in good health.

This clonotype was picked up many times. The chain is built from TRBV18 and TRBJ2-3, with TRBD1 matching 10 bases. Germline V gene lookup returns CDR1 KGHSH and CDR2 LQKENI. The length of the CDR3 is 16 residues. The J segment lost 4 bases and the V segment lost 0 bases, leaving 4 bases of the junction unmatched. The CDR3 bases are TGTGCCAGCTCACCACCTTGGACAGGGGGTGCAGATACGCAGTATTTT. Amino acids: CASSPPWTGGADTQYF. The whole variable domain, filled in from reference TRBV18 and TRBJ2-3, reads NAGVMQNPRHLVRRRGQEARLRCSPMKGHSHVYWYRQLPEEGLKFMVYLQKENIIDESGMPKERFSAEFPKEGPSILRIQQVVRGDSAAYFCASSPPWTGGADTQYFGPGTRLTVL.

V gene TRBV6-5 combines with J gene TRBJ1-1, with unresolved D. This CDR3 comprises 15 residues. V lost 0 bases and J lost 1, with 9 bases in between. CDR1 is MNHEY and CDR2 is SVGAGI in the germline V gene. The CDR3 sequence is CASSYSKAANTEAFF. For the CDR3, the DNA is TGTGCCAGCAGTTACTCGAAGGCAGCGAACACTGAAGCTTTCTTT.

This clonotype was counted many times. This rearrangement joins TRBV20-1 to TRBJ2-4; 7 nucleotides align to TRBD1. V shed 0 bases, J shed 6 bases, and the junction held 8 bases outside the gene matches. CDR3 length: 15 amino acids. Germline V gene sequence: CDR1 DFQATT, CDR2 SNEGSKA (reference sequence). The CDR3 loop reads CSARDLGYRGNIQYF. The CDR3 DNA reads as TGCAGTGCTAGAGATCTAGGATACAGGGGAAACATTCAGTACTTC.

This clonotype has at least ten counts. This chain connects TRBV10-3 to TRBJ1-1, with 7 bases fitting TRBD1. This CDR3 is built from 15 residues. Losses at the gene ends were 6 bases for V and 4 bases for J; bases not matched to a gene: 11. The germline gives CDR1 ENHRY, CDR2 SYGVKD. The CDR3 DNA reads TGTGCCATCAGGCCTACAGGGGCCCCCCGCACTGAAGCTTTCTTT. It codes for CAIRPTGAPRTEAFF.

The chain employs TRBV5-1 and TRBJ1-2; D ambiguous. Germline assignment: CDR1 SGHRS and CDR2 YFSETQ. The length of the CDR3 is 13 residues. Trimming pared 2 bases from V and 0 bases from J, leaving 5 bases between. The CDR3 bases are TGCGCCAGCAGCTTCGACTCTAACTATGGCTACACCTTC. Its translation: CASSFDSNYGYTF. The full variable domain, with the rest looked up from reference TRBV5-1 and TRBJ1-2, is KAGVTQTPRYLIKTRGQQVTLSCSPISGHRSVSWYQQTPGQGLQFLFEYFSETQRNKGNFPGRFSGRQFSNSRSEMNVSTLELGDSALYLCASSFDSNYGYTFGSGTRLTVV.

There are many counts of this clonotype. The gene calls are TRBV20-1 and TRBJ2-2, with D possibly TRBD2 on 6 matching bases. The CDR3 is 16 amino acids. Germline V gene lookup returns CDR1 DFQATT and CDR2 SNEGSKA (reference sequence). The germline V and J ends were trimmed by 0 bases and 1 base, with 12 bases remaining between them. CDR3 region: CSARDSGSGNTGELFF. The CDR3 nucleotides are TGCAGTGCTAGAGATTCCGGTAGCGGGAACACCGGGGAGCTGTTTTTT.

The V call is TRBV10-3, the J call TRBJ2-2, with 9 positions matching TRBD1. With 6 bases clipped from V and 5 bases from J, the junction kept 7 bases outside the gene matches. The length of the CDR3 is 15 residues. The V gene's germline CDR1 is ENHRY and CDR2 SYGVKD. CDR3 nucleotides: TGTGCCATCAGCCAGGGACAGGGTCGAACCGGGGAGCTGTTTTTT. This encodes CAISQGQGRTGELFF.

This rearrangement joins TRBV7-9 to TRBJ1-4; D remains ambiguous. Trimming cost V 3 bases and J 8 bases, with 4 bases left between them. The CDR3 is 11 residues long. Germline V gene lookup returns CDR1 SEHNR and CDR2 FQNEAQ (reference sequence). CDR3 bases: TGTGCCAGCAGCTTTCGAGAAAAACTGTTTTTT. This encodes CASSFREKLFF.

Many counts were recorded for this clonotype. CDR3 protein: CASSLGPGQGGDEQFF. DNA for the CDR3: TGCGCCAGCAGCTTGGGACCGGGACAGGGGGGCGATGAGCAGTTCTTC. The chain links TRBV5-1 to TRBJ2-1; 11 positions match TRBD1. Germline V lookup: CDR1 SGHRS, CDR2 YFSETQ. The V segment lost 0 bases and the J segment 8 bases; nucleotides outside the gene matches: 7. The CDR3 has 16 amino acids.

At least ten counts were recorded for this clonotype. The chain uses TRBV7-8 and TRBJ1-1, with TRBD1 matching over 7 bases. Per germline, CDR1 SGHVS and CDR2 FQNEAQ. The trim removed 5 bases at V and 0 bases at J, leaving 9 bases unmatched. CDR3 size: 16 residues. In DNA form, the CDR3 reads TGTGCCAGCAGCGCCTTACAGGGGCGAATGAACACTGAAGCTTTCTTT. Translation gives CASSALQGRMNTEAFF. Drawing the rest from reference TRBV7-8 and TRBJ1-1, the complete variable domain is GAGVSQSPRYKVAKRGQDVALRCDPISGHVSLFWYQQALGQGPEFLTYFQNEAQLDKSGLPSDRFFAERPEGSVSTLKIQRTQQEDSAVYLCASSALQGRMNTEAFFGQGTRLTVV.

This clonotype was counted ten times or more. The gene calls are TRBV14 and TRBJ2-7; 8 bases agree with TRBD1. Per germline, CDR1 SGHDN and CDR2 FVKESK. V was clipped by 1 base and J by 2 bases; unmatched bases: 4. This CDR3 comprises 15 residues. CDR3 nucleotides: TGTGCCAGCAGCCAAGGGACAGGGCCAGCCTACGAGCAGTACTTC. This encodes CASSQGTGPAYEQYF.

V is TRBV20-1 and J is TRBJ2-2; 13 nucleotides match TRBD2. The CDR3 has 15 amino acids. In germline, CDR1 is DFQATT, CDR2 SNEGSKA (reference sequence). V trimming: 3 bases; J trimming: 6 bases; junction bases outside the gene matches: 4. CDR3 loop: CSASTSGGESGELFF. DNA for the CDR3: TGCAGTGCTAGCACTAGCGGGGGGGAATCCGGGGAGCTGTTTTTT.

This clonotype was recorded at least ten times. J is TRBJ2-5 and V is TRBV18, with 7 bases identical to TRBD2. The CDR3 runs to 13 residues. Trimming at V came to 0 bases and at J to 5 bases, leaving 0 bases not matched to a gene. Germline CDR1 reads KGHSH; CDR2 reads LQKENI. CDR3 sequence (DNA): TGTGCCAGCTCACCACCGGGAGGGGAGACCCAGTACTTC. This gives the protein CASSPPGGETQYF.